The T cell receptor beta chain described here comes from a study of T-cell reconstitution after alpha-beta-depleted transplantation in children. J gave up 0 bases and V 2 bases, and 5 bases lay outside the gene matches. This CDR3 is 16 amino acids long. Per germline, CDR1 MNHEY and CDR2 SMNVEV (reference sequence). The library targeted TCRbeta and was prepared with unique molecular identifiers. TCRdb recomputed calls from the PCR reads with MiXCR, one row per CDR3 protein. The sample carries 500,000 or so distinct CDR3 sequences, around a third recorded once. The sample in question was PBMCs from the stem cell graft donor, obtained from the stem cell graft. The chain uses TRBV27 and TRBJ2-3, with TRBD2 matching over 7 bases. The clonotype originates from a human donor who donated a stem cell graft to a child with aplastic anemia. The CDR3 sequence: CASSLIAGLSTDTQYF. CDR3 sequence (DNA): TGTGCCAGCAGTTTAATAGCGGGTCTAAGCACAGATACGCAGTATTTT.